The next 17 T cell receptor beta chains were all read from a single sample in a study of shared clonotypes between healthy human individuals. Generated by immunoSEQ multiplex PCR, the TCRdb table keeps only in-frame clones and is missing some. This sample has about 380,000 clones, with 90% to 97% found just once. Sequencing was done on a sample of memory CD8+ T cells sorted from blood. Noted subset: CD45RO+ cells pooled with CCR7-negative TemRA cells. The receptors here all came from a man aged 25-45 years in good health.

The V call is TRBV28, the J call TRBJ1-3; D is unresolved. The CDR3 contains 15 residues. Germline V gene sequence: CDR1 MDHEN, CDR2 SYDVKM. Trimming removed 1 base at V and 4 bases at J, with 11 bases between. DNA of the CDR3: TGTGCCAGCAGTTTATCCAACGACTTAGGAAACACCATATATTTT. Encoded protein: CASSLSNDLGNTIYF.

The V call is TRBV6-6, the J call TRBJ1-3, with 7 positions matching TRBD1. The trim removed 1 base at V and 0 bases at J, leaving 3 bases unmatched. Germline V gene lookup returns CDR1 MNHNY and CDR2 SVGAGI (reference sequence). The CDR3 spans 16 residues. The CDR3 nucleotides read TGTGCCAGCAGTTACTTAGACAGGGCCTCTGGAAACACCATATATTTT. Encoded protein: CASSYLDRASGNTIYF.

The chain is built from TRBV28 and TRBJ1-5; no clear D. The CDR3 has 13 amino acids. Trimming took 10 bases from V and 0 from J, leaving 10 bases between them. Germline CDR1 MDHEN, CDR2 SYDVKM. The CDR3 bases are TGTGCCACCCAGAGGGATAGCAATCAGCCCCAGCATTTT. Its translation is CATQRDSNQPQHF.

This clone has just one count. The chain combines TRBV5-1 with TRBJ2-7, with 10 nucleotides matching TRBD1. V was clipped by 4 bases and J by 0 bases; unmatched bases: 4. This CDR3 has 15 amino acids. The germline V gene encodes CDR1 SGHRS and CDR2 YFSETQ. The CDR3 loop reads CASSGGQGFSYEQYF. For the CDR3, the DNA is TGCGCCAGCAGCGGGGGACAGGGGTTCTCCTACGAGCAGTACTTC.

This rearrangement joins TRBV2 to TRBJ1-5, with TRBD1 matching over 11 bases. The CDR3 loop spans 18 amino acids. The ends lost 5 bases at V and 0 bases at J; junction bases unmatched: 9. Germline V lookup: CDR1 SNHLY, CDR2 FYNNEI. The CDR3 loop is CASSFGTGGGYSNQPQHF. The CDR3 DNA reads as TGTGCCAGCAGTTTCGGGACAGGGGGAGGTTATAGCAATCAGCCCCAGCATTTT.

The CDR3 protein is CASAREGGNQPQHF. CDR3 sequence (DNA): TGTGCCAGCGCTAGGGAGGGAGGCAATCAGCCCCAGCATTTT. The V and J genes are TRBV6-1 and TRBJ1-5; D unresolved. Trimming took 8 bases from V and 2 from J, leaving 13 bases between them. Germline CDR1 reads MNHNS; CDR2 reads SASEGT. The CDR3 contains 14 residues.

This chain links TRBV30 with TRBJ1-1; tentatively, D is TRBD1 (6 bases). The CDR3 consists of 14 residues. The germline V gene encodes CDR1 GTSNPN and CDR2 SVGIG (reference sequence). The ends were cut back, 1 base at V and 1 base at J, with 10 bases in the middle. In DNA form, the CDR3 reads TGTGCCTGGAGTGCCGGAGGGGGGAACACTGAAGCTTTCTTT. Amino acids: CAWSAGGGNTEAFF.

The V call is TRBV7-9, the J call TRBJ2-7; 8 nucleotides match TRBD1. The V gene's germline CDR1 is SEHNR and CDR2 FQNEAQ (reference sequence). The junction had 4 bases not matched to a gene; V was cut back by 0 bases and J by 6 bases. This CDR3 region has 14 residues. The CDR3 bases are TGTGCCAGCAGCTTAGCTGGACAGGGCATCGAGCAGTACTTC. Translating gives CASSLAGQGIEQYF.

The chain has TRBV7-9 and TRBJ1-3, with D hard to call. The CDR3 extends over 15 amino acids. CDR1 is SEHNR and CDR2 is FQNEAQ in the germline V gene (reference sequence). The ends were cut back, 0 bases at V and 1 base at J, with 7 bases in the middle. The chain's CDR3 is CASSLASPSGNTIYF. CDR3 sequence (DNA): TGTGCCAGCAGCTTAGCGAGCCCATCTGGAAACACCATATATTTT. The complete variable domain, with remaining parts taken from reference TRBV7-9 and TRBJ1-3, reads DTGVSQNPRHKITKRGQNVTFRCDPISEHNRLYWYRQTLGQGPEFLTYFQNEAQLEKSRLLSDRFSAERPKGSFSTLEIQRTEQGDSAMYLCASSLASPSGNTIYFGEGSWLTVV.

This chain joins TRBV6-6 and TRBJ2-3; TRBD1 agrees at 9 bases. The CDR3 length is 14 residues. The V segment lost 0 bases and the J segment 6 bases; nucleotides outside the gene matches: 1. In germline, CDR1 is MNHNY, CDR2 SVGAGI (reference sequence). CDR3 region: CASSYSTGGDTQYF. In DNA, the CDR3 is TGTGCCAGCAGTTACTCGACAGGGGGGGATACGCAGTATTTT.

V is TRBV5-4 and J is TRBJ2-7; D tentatively reads TRBD1 or TRBD2 (7 bases each). The CDR3 runs 18 residues. V lost 0 bases and J lost 9, with 28 bases in between. CDR1 is SGHNT, CDR2 YYREEE, per germline (reference sequence). In DNA, the CDR3 is TGTGCCAGCAGCTTGGCAGGGGGGGACAGTAGCGGACAAACCTGGCAGTACTTC. It codes for CASSLAGGDSSGQTWQYF.

The chain couples TRBV6-1 to TRBJ2-7; no reliable D call. The CDR3 extends over 14 amino acids. Trimming stripped 6 bases from V and 0 bases from J, with 12 bases between. The V gene's germline CDR1 is MNHNS and CDR2 SASEGT. For the CDR3, the DNA is TGTGCCAGCAGCCCCCGGCCCCACTCCTACGAGCAGTACTTC. Amino acid sequence: CASSPRPHSYEQYF.

This chain's CDR3 is CASSNPGLGENIQYF. The DNA of the CDR3 is TGTGCCAGCAGCAATCCGGGACTAGGGGAAAACATTCAGTACTTC. This rearrangement joins TRBV2 to TRBJ2-4; 8 bases agree with TRBD2. Germline loops: CDR1 SNHLY, CDR2 FYNNEI. The CDR3 contains 15 residues. V lost 6 bases and J lost 5; bases outside the gene matches: 9.

The chain recombines TRBV30 with TRBJ2-2; no clear D gene. Germline lookup yields CDR1 GTSNPN and CDR2 SVGIG (reference sequence). This CDR3 has 14 residues. Trimming removed 2 bases at V and 6 bases at J, with 13 bases between. The CDR3 coding sequence is TGTGCCTGGAGTAGAACCGCAAGGGCCGGGGAGCTGTTTTTT. It yields the protein CAWSRTARAGELFF.

J is TRBJ2-7 and V is TRBV13; D is perhaps TRBD1 (5 bases). The CDR3 spans 14 residues. V was trimmed by 4 bases and J by 0 bases, leaving 10 bases between them. Germline-derived CDR1 and CDR2 are PRHDT and FYEKMQ (reference sequence). The DNA for the CDR3 is TGTGCCAGCAGCTCCTGGACACTCTCCTACGAGCAGTACTTC. Translating gives CASSSWTLSYEQYF.

The sample holds one count of this clone. The gene calls are TRBV29-1 and TRBJ2-7; no clear D. CDR1 and CDR2 (germline): SQVTM, ANQGSEA. CDR3 length: 13 residues. V was shortened by 5 bases and J by 3 bases, with 14 bases between the two germline ends. The CDR3 DNA is TGCAGCGTTTATTCCGAAACCCGCTACGAGCAGTACTTC. It specifies CSVYSETRYEQYF.

The CDR3 DNA is TGTGCCAGCAGCTTAGTTGAGCAGTACTTC. Translation: CASSLVEQYF. The chain uses TRBV11-2 and TRBJ2-7; D unclear. CDR1 and CDR2 from the germline V gene are SGHAT and FQNNGV. The V end lost 1 base, the J end lost 7 bases, and 2 bases lay between the germline ends. The CDR3 length is 10 residues.